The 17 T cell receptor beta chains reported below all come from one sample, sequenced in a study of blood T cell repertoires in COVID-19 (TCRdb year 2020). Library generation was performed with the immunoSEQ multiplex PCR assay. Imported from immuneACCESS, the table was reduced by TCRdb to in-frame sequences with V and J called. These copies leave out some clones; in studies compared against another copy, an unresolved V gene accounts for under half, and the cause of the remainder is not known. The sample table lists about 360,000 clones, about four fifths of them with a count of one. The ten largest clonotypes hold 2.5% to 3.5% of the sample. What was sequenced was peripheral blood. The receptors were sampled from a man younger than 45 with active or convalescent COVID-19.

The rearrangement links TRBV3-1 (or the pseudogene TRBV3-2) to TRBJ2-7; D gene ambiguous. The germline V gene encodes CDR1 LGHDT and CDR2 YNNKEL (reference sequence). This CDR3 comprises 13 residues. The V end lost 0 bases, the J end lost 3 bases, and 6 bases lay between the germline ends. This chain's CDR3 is CASSQDRDYEQYF. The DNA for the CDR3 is TGTGCCAGCAGCCAAGATCGAGACTACGAGCAGTACTTC.

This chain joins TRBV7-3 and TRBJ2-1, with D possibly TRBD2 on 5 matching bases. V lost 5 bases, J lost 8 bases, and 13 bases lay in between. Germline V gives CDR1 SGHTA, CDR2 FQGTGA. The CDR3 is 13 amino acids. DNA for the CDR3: TGTGCCAGCAGCCCCATCCGGGGAGATGAGCAGTTCTTC. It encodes CASSPIRGDEQFF.

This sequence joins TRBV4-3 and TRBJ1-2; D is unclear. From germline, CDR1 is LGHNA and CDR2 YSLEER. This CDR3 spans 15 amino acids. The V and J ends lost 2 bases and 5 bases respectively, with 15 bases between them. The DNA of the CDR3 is TGCGCCAGCAGCCAATTTCGAGCGGGAGGGTATGGCTACACCTTC. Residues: CASSQFRAGGYGYTF.

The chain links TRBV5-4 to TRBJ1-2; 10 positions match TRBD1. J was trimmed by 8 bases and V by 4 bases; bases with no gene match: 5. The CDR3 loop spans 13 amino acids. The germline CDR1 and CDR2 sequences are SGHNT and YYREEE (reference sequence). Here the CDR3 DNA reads TGTGCCAGCAGCCCCGACAGGGGGCACGGCTACACCTTC. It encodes CASSPDRGHGYTF.

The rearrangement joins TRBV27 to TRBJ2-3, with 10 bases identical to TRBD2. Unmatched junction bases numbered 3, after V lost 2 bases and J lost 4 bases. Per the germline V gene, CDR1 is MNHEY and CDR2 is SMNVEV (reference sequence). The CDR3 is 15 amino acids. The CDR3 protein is CASSLSGGAPDTQYF. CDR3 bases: TGTGCCAGCAGTTTAAGCGGGGGGGCCCCAGATACGCAGTATTTT.

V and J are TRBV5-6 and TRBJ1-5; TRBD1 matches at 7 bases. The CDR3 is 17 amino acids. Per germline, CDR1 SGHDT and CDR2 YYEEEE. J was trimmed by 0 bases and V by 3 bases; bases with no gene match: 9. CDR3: CASSSTRQGYSNQPQHF. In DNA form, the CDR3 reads TGTGCCAGCAGCTCGACGAGACAGGGATATAGCAATCAGCCCCAGCATTTT.

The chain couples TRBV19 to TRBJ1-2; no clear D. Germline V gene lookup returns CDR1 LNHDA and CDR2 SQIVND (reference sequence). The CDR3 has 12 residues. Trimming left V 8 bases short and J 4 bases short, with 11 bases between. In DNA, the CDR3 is TGTGCCAGTCCCCCGGTTTTCTATGGCTACACCTTC. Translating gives CASPPVFYGYTF.

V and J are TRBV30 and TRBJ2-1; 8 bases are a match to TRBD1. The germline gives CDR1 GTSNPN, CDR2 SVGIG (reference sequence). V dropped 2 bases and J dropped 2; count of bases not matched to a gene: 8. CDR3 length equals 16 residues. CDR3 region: CAWSRTGSGAYNEQFF. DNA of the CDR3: TGTGCCTGGAGTAGGACAGGGAGCGGAGCCTACAATGAGCAGTTCTTC.

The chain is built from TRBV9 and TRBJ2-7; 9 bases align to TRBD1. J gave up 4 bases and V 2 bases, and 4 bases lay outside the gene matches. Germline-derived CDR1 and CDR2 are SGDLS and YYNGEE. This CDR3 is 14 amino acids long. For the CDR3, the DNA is TGTGCCAGCAGCGTCTGGGGACAGGGTTACGAGCAGTACTTC. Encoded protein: CASSVWGQGYEQYF.

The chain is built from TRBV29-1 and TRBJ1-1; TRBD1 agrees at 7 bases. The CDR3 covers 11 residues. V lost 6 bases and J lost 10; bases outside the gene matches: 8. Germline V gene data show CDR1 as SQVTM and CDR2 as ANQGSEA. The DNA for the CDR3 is TGCAGCGTAGAAAAGGGGGCGGGAGCTTTCTTT. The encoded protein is CSVEKGAGAFF.

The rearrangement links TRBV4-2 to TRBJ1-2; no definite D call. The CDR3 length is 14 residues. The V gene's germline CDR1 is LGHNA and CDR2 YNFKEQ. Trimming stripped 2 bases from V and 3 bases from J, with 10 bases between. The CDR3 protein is CASSQKSEDYGYTF. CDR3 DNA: TGTGCCAGCAGCCAAAAGTCGGAGGACTATGGCTACACCTTC.

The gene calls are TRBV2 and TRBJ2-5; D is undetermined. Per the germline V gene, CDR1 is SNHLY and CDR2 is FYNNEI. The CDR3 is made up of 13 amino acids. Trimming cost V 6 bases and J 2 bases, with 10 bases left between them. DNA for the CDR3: TGTGCCAGCAGAACCCAGCGTCAAGAGACCCAGTACTTC. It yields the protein CASRTQRQETQYF. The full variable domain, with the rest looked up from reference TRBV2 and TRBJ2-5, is EPEVTQTPSHQVTQMGQEVILRCVPISNHLYFYWYRQILGQKVEFLVSFYNNEISEKSEIFDDQFSVERPDGSNFTLKIRSTKLEDSAMYFCASRTQRQETQYFGPGTRLLVL.

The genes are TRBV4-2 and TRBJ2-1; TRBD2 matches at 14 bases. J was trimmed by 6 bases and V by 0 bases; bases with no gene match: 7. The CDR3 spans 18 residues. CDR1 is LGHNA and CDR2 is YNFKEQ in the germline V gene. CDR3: CASSQDPRLAGGANEQFF. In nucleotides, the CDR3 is TGTGCCAGCAGCCAAGACCCGAGACTAGCGGGAGGGGCCAATGAGCAGTTCTTC.

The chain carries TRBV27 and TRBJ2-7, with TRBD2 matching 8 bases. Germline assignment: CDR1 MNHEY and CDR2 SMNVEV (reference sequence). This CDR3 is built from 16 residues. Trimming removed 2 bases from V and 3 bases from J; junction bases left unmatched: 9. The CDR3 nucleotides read TGTGCCAGCAGTTTACCGACCGGGACTAGTAGCTACGAGCAGTACTTC. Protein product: CASSLPTGTSSYEQYF.

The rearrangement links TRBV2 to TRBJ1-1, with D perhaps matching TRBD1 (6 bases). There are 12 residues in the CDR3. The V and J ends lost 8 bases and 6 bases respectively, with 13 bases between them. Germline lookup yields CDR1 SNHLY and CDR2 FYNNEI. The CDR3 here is CASGYREAEAFF. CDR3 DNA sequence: TGTGCCAGCGGATACAGGGAAGCTGAAGCTTTCTTT.

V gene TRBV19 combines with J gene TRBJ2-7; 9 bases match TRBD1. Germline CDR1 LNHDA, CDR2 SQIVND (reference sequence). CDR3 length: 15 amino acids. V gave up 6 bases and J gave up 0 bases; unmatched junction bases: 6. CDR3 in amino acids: CASSPRDRVSYEQYF. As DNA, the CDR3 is TGTGCCAGTAGCCCCCGGGACAGGGTCTCCTACGAGCAGTACTTC.

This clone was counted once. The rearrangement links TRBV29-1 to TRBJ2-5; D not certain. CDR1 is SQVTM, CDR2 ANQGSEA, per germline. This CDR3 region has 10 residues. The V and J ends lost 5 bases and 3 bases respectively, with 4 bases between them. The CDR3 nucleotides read TGCAGCGTTCGTGAAGAGACCCAGTACTTC. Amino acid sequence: CSVREETQYF.